This record concerns one TCR beta chain sequence. Using around 200 ng DNA, tens of thousands of T cell genomes, the sorted-subset replicate PCRs were run. Clones were read by immunoSEQ multiplex PCR, and TCRdb kept only the in-frame ones, dropping some. The sample has 550,000 to 650,000 clones, 95% to 96% seen once. The data were taken from a study of shared clonotypes between healthy human individuals. For the study at large: A couple of women and a few men aged 18 to 49 made up the donors.

The CDR3 length is 15 residues. CDR1 is LGHNA and CDR2 is YNFKEQ in the germline V gene. Naive CD8 populations comprised CD45RO-negative cells positively selected for CCR7, excluding terminally differentiated effector memory CD45RA+ cells. Material for sequencing was naive CD8+ T cells sorted from blood. This clonotype originated in a woman in her twenties or thirties in good health. This chain links TRBV4-2 with TRBJ2-5, with 10 bases aligning to TRBD2. TRBJ2-7 explains the end of the DNA better; the J call may be wrong. This chain's CDR3 is CASSQALAGPHEQYF. In nucleotides, the CDR3 is TGTGCCAGCAGCCAAGCACTAGCGGGGCCCCACGAGCAGTACTTC.